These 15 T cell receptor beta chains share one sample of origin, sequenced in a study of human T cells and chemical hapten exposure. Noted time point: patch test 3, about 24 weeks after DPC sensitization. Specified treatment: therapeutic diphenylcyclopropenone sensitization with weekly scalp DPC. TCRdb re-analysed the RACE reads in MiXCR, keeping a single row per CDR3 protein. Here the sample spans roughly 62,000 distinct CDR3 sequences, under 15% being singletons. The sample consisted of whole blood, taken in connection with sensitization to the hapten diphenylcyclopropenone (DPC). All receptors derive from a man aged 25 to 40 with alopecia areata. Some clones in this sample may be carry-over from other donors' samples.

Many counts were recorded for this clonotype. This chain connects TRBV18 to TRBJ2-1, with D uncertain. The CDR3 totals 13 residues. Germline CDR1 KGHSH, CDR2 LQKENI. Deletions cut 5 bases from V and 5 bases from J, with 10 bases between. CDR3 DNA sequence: TGTGCCAGCTCAGTGGATCGGAACAATGAGCAGTTCTTC. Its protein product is CASSVDRNNEQFF. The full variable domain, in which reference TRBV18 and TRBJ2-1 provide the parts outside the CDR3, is NAGVMQNPRHLVRRRGQEARLRCSPMKGHSHVYWYRQLPEEGLKFMVYLQKENIIDESGMPKERFSAEFPKEGPSILRIQQVVRGDSAAYFCASSVDRNNEQFFGPGTRLTVL.

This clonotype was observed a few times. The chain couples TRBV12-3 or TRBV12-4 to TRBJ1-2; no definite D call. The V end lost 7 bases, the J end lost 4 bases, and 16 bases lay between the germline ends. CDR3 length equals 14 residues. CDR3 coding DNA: TGTGCCAGCACTCAGACCGGGCCGAGCTATGGCTACACCTTC. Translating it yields CASTQTGPSYGYTF.

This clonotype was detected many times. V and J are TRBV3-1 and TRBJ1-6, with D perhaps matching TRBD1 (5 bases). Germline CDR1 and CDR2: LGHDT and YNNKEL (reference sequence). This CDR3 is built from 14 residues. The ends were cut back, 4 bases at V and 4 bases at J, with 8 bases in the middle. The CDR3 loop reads CASSPGTYNSPLHF. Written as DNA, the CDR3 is TGTGCCAGCAGCCCCGGGACTTATAATTCACCCCTCCACTTT.

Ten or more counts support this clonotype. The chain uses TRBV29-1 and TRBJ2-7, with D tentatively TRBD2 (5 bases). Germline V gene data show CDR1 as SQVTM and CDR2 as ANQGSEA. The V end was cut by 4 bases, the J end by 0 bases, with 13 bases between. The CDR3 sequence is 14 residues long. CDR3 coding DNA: TGCAGCGTTGGTTGGGGAGCGTACTCCTACGAGCAGTACTTC. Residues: CSVGWGAYSYEQYF.

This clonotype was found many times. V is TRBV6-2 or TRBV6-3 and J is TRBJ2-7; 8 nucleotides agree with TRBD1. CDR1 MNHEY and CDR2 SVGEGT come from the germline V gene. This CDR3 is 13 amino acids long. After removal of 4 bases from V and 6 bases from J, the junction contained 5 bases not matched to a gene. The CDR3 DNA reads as TGTGCCAGCAGTTCCGGGACAGGCATCGAGCAGTACTTC. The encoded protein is CASSSGTGIEQYF.

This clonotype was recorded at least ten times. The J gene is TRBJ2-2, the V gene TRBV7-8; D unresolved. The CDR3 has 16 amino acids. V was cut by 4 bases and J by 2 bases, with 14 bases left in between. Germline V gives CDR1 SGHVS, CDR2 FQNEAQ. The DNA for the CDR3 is TGTGCCAGCAGCTGGCTGCCGGGCGGTAACACCGGGGAGCTGTTTTTT. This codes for CASSWLPGGNTGELFF.

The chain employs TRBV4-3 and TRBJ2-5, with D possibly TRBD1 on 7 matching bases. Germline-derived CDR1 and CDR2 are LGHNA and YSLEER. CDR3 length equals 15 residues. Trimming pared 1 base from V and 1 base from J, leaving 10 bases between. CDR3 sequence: CASSQGGTVQETQYF. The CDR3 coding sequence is TGCGCCAGCAGCCAAGGCGGGACAGTCCAAGAGACCCAGTACTTC.

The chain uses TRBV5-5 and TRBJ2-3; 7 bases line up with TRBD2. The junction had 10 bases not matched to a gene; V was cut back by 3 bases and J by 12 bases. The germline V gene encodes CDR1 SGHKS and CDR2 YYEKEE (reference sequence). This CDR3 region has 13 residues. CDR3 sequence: CASSSPYRGGQYF. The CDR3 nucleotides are TGTGCCAGCAGCTCCCCATACCGCGGGGGACAGTATTTT.

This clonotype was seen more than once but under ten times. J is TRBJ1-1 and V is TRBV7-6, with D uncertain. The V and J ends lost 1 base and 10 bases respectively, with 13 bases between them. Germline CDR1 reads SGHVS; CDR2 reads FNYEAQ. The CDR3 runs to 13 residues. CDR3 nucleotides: TGTGCCAGCAGCTTAGAACCGGTGGAGGGAGCTTTCTTT. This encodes CASSLEPVEGAFF.

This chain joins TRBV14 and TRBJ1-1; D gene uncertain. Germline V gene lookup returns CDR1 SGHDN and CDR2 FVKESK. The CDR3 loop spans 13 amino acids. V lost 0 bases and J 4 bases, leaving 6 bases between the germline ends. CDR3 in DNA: TGTGCCAGCAGCCAAGAAGGCTTCACTGAAGCTTTCTTT. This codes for CASSQEGFTEAFF. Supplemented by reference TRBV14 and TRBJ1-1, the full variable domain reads EAGVTQFPSHSVIEKGQTVTLRCDPISGHDNLYWYRRVMGKEIKFLLHFVKESKQDESGMPNNRFLAERTGGTYSTLKVQPAELEDSGVYFCASSQEGFTEAFFGQGTRLTVV.

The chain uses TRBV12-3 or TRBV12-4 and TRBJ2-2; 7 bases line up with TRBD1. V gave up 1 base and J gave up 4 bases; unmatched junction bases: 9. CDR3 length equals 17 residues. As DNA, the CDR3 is TGTGCCAGCAGTTTAGTGGCCGAGGGGGCTACCACCGGGGAGCTGTTTTTT. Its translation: CASSLVAEGATTGELFF.

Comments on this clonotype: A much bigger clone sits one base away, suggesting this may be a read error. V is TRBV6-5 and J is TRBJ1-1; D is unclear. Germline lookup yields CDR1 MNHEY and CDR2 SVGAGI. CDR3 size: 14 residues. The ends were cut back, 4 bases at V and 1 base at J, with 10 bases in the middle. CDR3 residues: CASSFVRSNTEAFF. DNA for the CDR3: TGTGCCAGCAGTTTCGTAAGGTCGAACACTGAAGCTTTCTTT.

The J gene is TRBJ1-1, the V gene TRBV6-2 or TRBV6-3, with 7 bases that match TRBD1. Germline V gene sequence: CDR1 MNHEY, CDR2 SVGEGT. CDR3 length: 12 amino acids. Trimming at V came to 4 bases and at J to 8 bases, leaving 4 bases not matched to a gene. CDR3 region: CASSSRDSEAFF. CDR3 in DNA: TGTGCCAGCAGTTCCCGGGACAGCGAAGCTTTCTTT.

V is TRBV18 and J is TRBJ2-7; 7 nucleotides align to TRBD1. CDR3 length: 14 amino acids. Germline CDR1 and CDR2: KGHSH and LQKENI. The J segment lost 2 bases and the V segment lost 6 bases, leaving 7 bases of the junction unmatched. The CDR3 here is CASSHTGTAYEQYF. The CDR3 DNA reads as TGTGCCAGCTCTCATACCGGGACAGCCTACGAGCAGTACTTC.

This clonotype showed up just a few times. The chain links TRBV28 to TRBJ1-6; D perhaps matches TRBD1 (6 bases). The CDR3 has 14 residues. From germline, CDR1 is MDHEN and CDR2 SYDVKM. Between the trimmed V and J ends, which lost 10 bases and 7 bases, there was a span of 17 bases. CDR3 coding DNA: TGTGCCATCCGGCGGGGACAACCAAATTCACCCCTCCACTTT. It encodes CAIRRGQPNSPLHF.